These T cell receptor beta chains were read from a single sample in a study of blood T cell repertoires in COVID-19. Sequencing was performed with immunoSEQ multiplex PCR; in TCRdb, only in-frame clones are kept and a portion is missing. Of roughly 200,000 clones listed, roughly nine tenths were seen once; the top ten hold roughly 2.9%. Sequenced input: peripheral blood. The receptors derive from a woman in her twenties or thirties with active or convalescent COVID-19. The CDR3 runs from the conserved cysteine through the conserved F or W. The D gene is left open where the match is weak. Only part of the rows carry a size: once, few, many, or a class if the clone is expanded.

D gene	V gene	J gene	clone size	CDR3 DNA	CDR3 protein
TRBD1	TRBV9	TRBJ2-7	NA	TGTGCCAGCAGCGTAGGACAGGGGGGCTACGAGCAGTACTTC	CASSVGQGGYEQYF
NA	TRBV11-2	TRBJ2-6	NA	TGTGCCAGCAGCAAACAGCTATCTACTTCTGGGGCCAACGTCCTGACTTTC	CASSKQLSTSGANVLTF
NA	TRBV4-1	TRBJ1-1	NA	TGCGCCAGCAGCCATGGGGGCCTGGGACGGAAGAACACTGAAGCTTTCTTT	CASSHGGLGRKNTEAFF
NA	TRBV18	TRBJ1-1	NA	TGTGCCAGCTCACTCGGGTCCGAAGCTTTCTTT	CASSLGSEAFF
NA	TRBV27	TRBJ1-2	NA	TGTGCCAGCAGTTTATACCCATCCGGGGGGGCGGCCAACTATGGCTACACCTTC	CASSLYPSGGAANYGYTF
TRBD1	TRBV19	TRBJ2-7	NA	TGTGCCAGTAGTATTCCGGGACAGGGATACGAGCAGTACTTC	CASSIPGQGYEQYF
TRBD2	TRBV3-1/TRBV3-2	TRBJ2-1	NA	TGTGCCAGCAGCCTACTAGCGGGGACAACGTTGGGGCAGTTCTTC	CASSLLAGTTLGQFF
NA	TRBV6-2/TRBV6-3	TRBJ2-3	NA	TGTGCCAGCAGTTCGGCAGATACGCAGTATTTT	CASSSADTQYF
TRBD1	TRBV3-1/TRBV3-2	TRBJ1-3	NA	TGTGCCAGCAGCCAGCGGAACAGGGGTAGCACTGGAAACACCATATATTTT	CASSQRNRGSTGNTIYF
NA	TRBV11-3	TRBJ2-3	NA	TGTGCCAGCAGCTTAGATGGTAGCGTCACAGATACGCAGTATTTT	CASSLDGSVTDTQYF
NA	TRBV12-3/TRBV12-4	TRBJ2-3	NA	TGTGCCAGCAGCTCAGGGTGGGGAGATACGCAGTATTTT	CASSSGWGDTQYF
NA	TRBV6-5	TRBJ1-1	NA	TGTGCCAGCAGTTCCCAGGGACGGGGGAACGCTGAAGCTTTCTTT	CASSSQGRGNAEAFF
TRBD2	TRBV7-9	TRBJ2-5	few	TGTGCCAGCAGCTTGCGGGGGAGCGCCGTCCAAGAGACCCAGTACTTC	CASSLRGSAVQETQYF
NA	TRBV20-1	TRBJ2-7	NA	TGCAGTGCTAGCCGGGGGAACGAGCAGTACTTC	CSASRGNEQYF
TRBD2	TRBV5-4	TRBJ2-5	NA	TGTGCCAGCAGCTCCTGGACTAGCGGAGAAGAGACCCAGTACTTC	CASSSWTSGEETQYF
NA	TRBV6-5	TRBJ2-1	NA	TGTGCCAGCAGACGCCGGGACATCTCCTACAATGAGCAGTTCTTC	CASRRRDISYNEQFF
NA	TRBV28	TRBJ1-5	NA	TGTGCCAGCAGGCAACAGGGAAGCGGGGTCTCAAATCAGCCCCAGCATTTT	CASRQQGSGVSNQPQHF
NA	TRBV29-1	TRBJ2-7	NA	TGCAGCGCTGGGGGGGACTTGGACAGCGGTACAATGGAACAGTACTTC	CSAGGDLDSGTMEQYF
NA	TRBV6-5	TRBJ2-1	NA	TGTGCCAGCAGTTACTCGCGACAGAGATTTAATGAGCAGTTCTTC	CASSYSRQRFNEQFF
NA	TRBV6-5	TRBJ2-2	NA	TGTGCCAGCAGTCCCAATCTAGGGGAGCTGTTTTTT	CASSPNLGELFF
NA	TRBV19	TRBJ2-3	NA	TGTGCCAGTAGTGCCCCGGGACGCGGGGCGGGAGATACGCAGTATTTT	CASSAPGRGAGDTQYF
NA	TRBV5-1	TRBJ2-5	NA	TGCGCCAGCAGACTGGAACCCCGGGGGACCCAGTACTTC	CASRLEPRGTQYF
NA	TRBV19	TRBJ1-1	NA	TGTGCCAGTAGTACAGGGGACACTGAAGCTTTCTTT	CASSTGDTEAFF
NA	TRBV9	TRBJ1-1	NA	TGTGCCAGCAGCGGAGGGAACTACACCGGGAGATACACTGAAGCTTTCTTT	CASSGGNYTGRYTEAFF
NA	TRBV29-1	TRBJ1-1	NA	TGCAGCGCTCATCTGACAGGGAACACTGAAGCTTTCTTT	CSAHLTGNTEAFF
NA	TRBV6-5	TRBJ2-7	NA	TGTGCCAGCAGCCTGGAGGTAGGGAACTCCTACGAGCAGTACTTC	CASSLEVGNSYEQYF
NA	TRBV6-6	TRBJ1-6	once	TGTGCCAGCAGTCCGACAGGCGGGTATTCACCCCTCCACTTT	CASSPTGGYSPLHF
NA	TRBV5-8	TRBJ1-2	NA	TGTGCCAGCAGCCCAACCAGTTTTACTAACTATGGCTACACCTTC	CASSPTSFTNYGYTF
TRBD1	TRBV11-2	TRBJ1-3	NA	TGTGCCAGCAGCTTACTTCCCGGGACAGGGGGCGGCGGAAACACCATATATTTT	CASSLLPGTGGGGNTIYF
TRBD1	TRBV5-4	TRBJ1-1	NA	TGTGCCAGCAGCCCGGACAGGGGGCGGACTGAAGCTTTCTTT	CASSPDRGRTEAFF
TRBD2	TRBV19	TRBJ2-2	NA	TGTGCCAGTAGTATAGATAGGTCCAGCGGGGGTTTTACCGGGGAGCTGTTTTTT	CASSIDRSSGGFTGELFF
NA	TRBV28	TRBJ1-5	NA	TGTGCCAGCAGTTTATCGGGAGAACAGCCCCAGCATTTT	CASSLSGEQPQHF
NA	TRBV25-1	TRBJ1-6	NA	TGTGCCAGCAGTGAAAGCCATCGCCGCCTCCACTTT	CASSESHRRLHF
TRBD2	TRBV6-5	TRBJ2-1	NA	TGTGCCAGCAGTTACCGGCTAGCGGGAAACGAGCAGTTCTTC	CASSYRLAGNEQFF
TRBD1	TRBV7-9	TRBJ1-1	NA	TGTGCCAGCAGCCCGTGGACAGGGCTGGGTGAAGCTTTCTTT	CASSPWTGLGEAFF
NA	TRBV7-7	TRBJ2-5	NA	TGTGCTAGCAGCCGACAGGGGAGGGGGGAGACCCAGTACTTC	CASSRQGRGETQYF
NA	TRBV4-1	TRBJ2-5	NA	TGCGCCAGCAGCCAATCCCTAGGAGGAGGTGGGACCCAGTACTTC	CASSQSLGGGGTQYF
TRBD1	TRBV6-5	TRBJ1-5	NA	TGTGCCAGCAGATTGACAGGGAATCAGCCCCAGCATTTT	CASRLTGNQPQHF
NA	TRBV28	TRBJ1-4	NA	TGTGCCAGCAGCCCCCGGGGAAAGCTAGGAACTAATGAAAAACTGTTTTTT	CASSPRGKLGTNEKLFF